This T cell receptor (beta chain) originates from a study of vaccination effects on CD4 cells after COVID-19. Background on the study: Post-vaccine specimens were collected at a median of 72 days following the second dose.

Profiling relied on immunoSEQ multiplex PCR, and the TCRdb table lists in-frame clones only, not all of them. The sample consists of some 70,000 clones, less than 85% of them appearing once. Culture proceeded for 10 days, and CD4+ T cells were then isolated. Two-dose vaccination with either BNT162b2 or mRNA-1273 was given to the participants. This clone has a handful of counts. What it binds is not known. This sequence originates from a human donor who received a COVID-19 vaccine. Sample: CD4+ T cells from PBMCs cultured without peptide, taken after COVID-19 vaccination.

The CDR3 sequence: CASSSNPPGHVYGYTF. In nucleotides, the CDR3 is TGTGCCAGCAGCTCAAACCCCCCGGGACACGTCTATGGCTACACCTTC. The V and J genes are TRBV11-2 and TRBJ1-2; D is possibly TRBD1 (6 bases). The CDR3 extends over 16 amino acids. V was clipped by 4 bases and J by 4 bases, with 19 bases between them. Germline CDR1 is SGHAT and CDR2 is FQNNGV.